These 4 T cell receptor beta chains were all obtained from the same sample, sequenced in a study of blood T cells in healthy people across ages. Primed by a sample-barcoded 5' primer and a J-beta primer mix, a second PCR proceeded for 7 to 11 cycles. TCRdb re-analysed the 5' RACE reads in MiXCR, keeping a single row per CDR3 protein. In the table there are almost 300,000 distinct CDR3 sequences, less than 30% of which are singletons. The sequenced sample consisted of blood. These receptors originate from a woman in her 70s in good health.

The sample holds many counts of this clonotype. V gene TRBV5-1 combines with J gene TRBJ2-1, with 7 bases that match TRBD2. The trim removed 1 base at V and 4 bases at J, leaving 5 bases unmatched. This CDR3 has 15 residues. Germline-derived CDR1 and CDR2 are SGHRS and YFSETQ. CDR3 bases: TGCGCCAGCAGCTTGACCCCGGGACTATACAATGAGCAGTTCTTC. The encoded protein is CASSLTPGLYNEQFF.

This clonotype came up a few times. The chain recombines TRBV29-1 with TRBJ1-1; D is unresolved. CDR3 length: 14 residues. Per the germline V gene, CDR1 is SQVTM and CDR2 is ANQGSEA. Trimming pared 5 bases from V and 0 bases from J, leaving 13 bases between. CDR3 sequence reads: CSVHPEQMNTEAFF. CDR3 nucleotide sequence: TGCAGCGTTCACCCAGAACAGATGAACACTGAAGCTTTCTTT.

As regards this clonotype: Relative to the germline gene, one junction end is altered; a read error may explain this. The chain carries TRBV5-1 and TRBJ2-2, with a weak D call TRBD2 (6 bases). Germline values: CDR1 SGHRS, CDR2 YFSETQ. The CDR3 is 14 amino acids. This CDR3 is CASRGGLNTGGLFF. The DNA for the CDR3 is TGCGCCAGCAGGGGTGGACTCAACACCGGGGGGCTGTTTTTT.

CDR3 bases: TGTGCTAGTGGCCACGTAACGGACTACACCTTC. It specifies CASGHVTDYTF. The gene calls are TRBV12-5 and TRBJ1-2; D uncertain. This CDR3 is 11 amino acids long. Per the germline V gene, CDR1 is LGHNT and CDR2 is FRNRAP. V was trimmed by 6 bases and J by 10 bases, leaving 12 bases between them.